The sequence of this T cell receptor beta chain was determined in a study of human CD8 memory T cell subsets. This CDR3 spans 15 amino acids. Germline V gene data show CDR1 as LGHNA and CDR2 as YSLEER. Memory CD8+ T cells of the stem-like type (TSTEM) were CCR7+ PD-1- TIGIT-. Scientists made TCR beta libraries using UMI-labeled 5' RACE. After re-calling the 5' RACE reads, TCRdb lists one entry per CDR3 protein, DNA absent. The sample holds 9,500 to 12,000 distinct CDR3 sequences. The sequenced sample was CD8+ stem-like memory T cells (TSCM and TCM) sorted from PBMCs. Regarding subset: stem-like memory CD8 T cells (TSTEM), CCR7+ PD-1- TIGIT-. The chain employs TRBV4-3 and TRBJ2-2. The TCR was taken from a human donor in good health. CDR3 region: CASSQDPANTGELFF.